A selection of T cell receptor beta chains follows, all from one sample in a study of blood T cell repertoires in COVID-19. Generated by immunoSEQ multiplex PCR, the TCRdb table keeps only in-frame clones and is missing some. The table has tens of thousands of clones, roughly three quarters seen once; the top ten hold about 33%. The sequencing input was peripheral blood. Receptor source: a woman older than 75 with acute or convalescent COVID-19. Each CDR3 is given with its conserved first and last residue. D genes are given only for firm matches. Where a row states a size, it is once, few, many or the class of an expanded clone; other rows omit it.

TRBD2	TRBJ2-5	TRBV18	16	-	TGTGCCAGCTCACCAGTGACTAGCGTATCTCAAGAGACCCAGTACTTC	CASSPVTSVSQETQYF
TRBD1	TRBJ2-7	TRBV7-9	14	-	TGTGCCAGCACTTCCGGGACAGCCTCCTACGAGCAGTACTTC	CASTSGTASYEQYF
-	TRBJ2-2	TRBV9	15	-	TGTGCCAGCAGCGGGAGGGCCTTAGGCACCGGGGAGCTGTTTTTT	CASSGRALGTGELFF
-	TRBJ2-1	TRBV5-6	12	-	TGTGCCAGCAGCTTGGAGTACAGTGAGCAGTTCTTC	CASSLEYSEQFF
-	TRBJ1-2	TRBV11-2	15	-	TGTGCCAGCAGCTTAGGAGCTATACAGTCTTATGGCTACACCTTC	CASSLGAIQSYGYTF
TRBD1	TRBJ2-5	TRBV5-4	15	-	TGTGCCAGCAGCTTGGGGACAGGGACCACAGAGACCCAGTACTTC	CASSLGTGTTETQYF
TRBD1	TRBJ2-7	TRBV6-2/TRBV6-3	14	-	TGTGCCAGCAGTTTGCCGGTACCAGGGGGCGAGCAGTACTTC	CASSLPVPGGEQYF
-	TRBJ1-2	TRBV6-2/TRBV6-3	13	-	TGTGCCAGCAGTCCCGGACAGCTCTATGGCTACACCTTC	CASSPGQLYGYTF
TRBD2	TRBJ2-1	TRBV27	15	-	TGTGCCAGCAGTCTAACGCGGGAGCCCTACAATGAGCAGTTCTTC	CASSLTREPYNEQFF
-	TRBJ2-7	TRBV28	15	-	TGTGCCAGCAGTTCCCCCGGGACTTTTTCCTACGAGCAGTACTTC	CASSSPGTFSYEQYF
TRBD2	TRBJ2-1	TRBV6-5	14	once	TGTGCCACCGCCCGGGACTACCCCTACAATGAGCAGTTCTTC	CATARDYPYNEQFF
-	TRBJ1-2	TRBV5-4	13	-	TGTGCCAGCAGCTTGGGGGCGCAGGATGGCTACACCTTC	CASSLGAQDGYTF
-	TRBJ1-5	TRBV4-2	15	-	TGTGCCAGCAGCCCCGAGCGGGCGATAAATCAGCCCCAGCATTTT	CASSPERAINQPQHF
-	TRBJ2-7	TRBV28	13	once	TGTGCCAGCAGGGAGGGGCACTCCTACGAGCAGTACTTC	CASREGHSYEQYF
TRBD2	TRBJ2-1	TRBV5-1	17	-	TGCGCCAGCAGCTCTTCTAGCGGGAGTGGTATTTACAATGAGCAGTTCTTC	CASSSSSGSGIYNEQFF
TRBD1	TRBJ1-6	TRBV3-1/TRBV3-2	15	few	TGTGCCAGCAGCCCTTCCGGGGACAGTAATTCACCCCTCCACTTT	CASSPSGDSNSPLHF
-	TRBJ1-1	TRBV9	15	-	TGTGCCAGCAGCGTAGCAGGCAGCATGAACACTGAAGCTTTCTTT	CASSVAGSMNTEAFF
-	TRBJ2-7	TRBV9	13	-	TGTGCCAGCAGCGTAGTATCGGGGGTTGAGCAGTACTTC	CASSVVSGVEQYF
TRBD2	TRBJ2-7	TRBV5-1	16	-	TGCGCCAGCAGCTTGAAGCCCAGCGGGAGTGTCAACGAGCAGTACTTC	CASSLKPSGSVNEQYF
TRBD1	TRBJ1-1	TRBV6-5	14	once	TGTGCCATCCGGACAGGGGGCGGGAACACTGAAGCTTTCTTT	CAIRTGGGNTEAFF
-	TRBJ1-3	TRBV2	14	-	TGTGCCAGTTCGACACGCCGCTCTGGAAACACCATATATTTT	CASSTRRSGNTIYF
TRBD2	TRBJ2-5	TRBV30	15	-	TGTGCCTGGAATTTTGGCGGGAGGGCCACAGAGACCCAGTACTTC	CAWNFGGRATETQYF
TRBD2	TRBJ2-7	TRBV5-6	15	-	TGTGCCAGCAGCTTGAAGGTAGCGGGAGGGAGCGAGCAGTACTTC	CASSLKVAGGSEQYF
-	TRBJ1-1	TRBV19	16	-	TGTGCCAGTATGGTTCGTATCGACAGTGTGAACACTGAAGCTTTCTTT	CASMVRIDSVNTEAFF
-	TRBJ2-1	TRBV9	14	-	TGTGCCAGCAGCGTATCGCCGTCCCGGGGGGAGCAGTTCTTC	CASSVSPSRGEQFF
-	TRBJ2-2	TRBV6-5	15	-	TGTGCCAGCATGGCGAGTCTAGCTTACACCGGGGAGCTGTTTTTT	CASMASLAYTGELFF
-	TRBJ2-5	TRBV5-1	14	few	TGCGCCAGCAGTTCCCGACTGTTACAAGAGACCCAGTACTTC	CASSSRLLQETQYF
TRBD1	TRBJ1-4	TRBV18	16	-	TGTGCCAGCTCAGAAACAGGGGCCGGTCCTCTCGGAAAACTGTTTTTT	CASSETGAGPLGKLFF
TRBD2	TRBJ2-3	TRBV6-5	14	-	TGTGCCAGCAGTTACGGACTAGCGGGAGATACGCAGTATTTT	CASSYGLAGDTQYF